This T cell receptor beta chain was obtained from a study of T cells in Graves' hyperthyroidism and ophthalmopathy. Study overall: Peripheral blood draws took place at initial diagnosis, ahead of any treatment.

TCR beta CDR3 region amplification was performed from RNA transcripts. TCR CDR3 regions were first amplified by RT-PCR with HTBI primers. One entry per CDR3 protein, called by TCRdb with MiXCR from the multiplex PCR reads. Counted here are under 350,000 distinct CDR3 sequences, under 25% occurring once; the ten biggest clones make up about 50%. Germline lookup yields CDR1 DFQATT and CDR2 SNEGSKA (reference sequence). V was shortened by 4 bases and J by 4 bases, with 14 bases between the two germline ends. The CDR3 totals 14 residues. There are many counts of this clonotype. Its antigen is as yet unknown. Study-level points and caveats: A model of 13 V-J features distinguished ophthalmopathy from stable hyperthyroidism. The model predicted ophthalmopathy a median around 6.5 months before onset.

The study excluded patients with uncontrolled infection, other autoimmune disease, pregnancy or lactation. The rearrangement uses TRBV20-1 and TRBJ1-5, with D possibly TRBD1 on 5 matching bases. The specimen sequenced was blood. This sequence was found in a woman aged 45-60 years with Graves' hyperthyroidism. As DNA, the CDR3 is TGCAGTGCTACCGACAGTCTCGGGAATCAGCCCCAGCATTTT. Encoded protein: CSATDSLGNQPQHF.